These T cell receptor beta chains were read from a single sample in a study of PD-1 blockade in classical Hodgkin lymphoma. The repertoire was sequenced with immunoSEQ multiplex PCR; TCRdb's copy has only in-frame clones and lacks some. The sample records under 95,000 clones, over 90% being singletons. Sequenced material: peripheral blood mononuclear cells (PBMCs), taken before the second cycle of nivolumab. Every receptor here comes from a human donor with classical Hodgkin lymphoma. The CDR3 runs from the conserved cysteine through the conserved F or W. D genes are given only for firm matches. Clone size is stated in some rows and not others, as once, few, many or a class when expanded.

abundance	j_gene	v_gene	d_gene	CDR3nt	CDR3aa
-	TRBJ2-7	TRBV10-1	TRBD1	TGCGCCAGCAGTGAGTTCCGGGACAGGGAAGCCTACGAGCAGTACTTC	CASSEFRDREAYEQYF
-	TRBJ2-7	TRBV6-1	-	TGTGCCAGCAGATGGGGGCCTAGTCCCAGCTACGAGCAGTACTTC	CASRWGPSPSYEQYF
-	TRBJ1-2	TRBV6-4	-	TGTGCCAGCAGTCGAGACGGCAACTATGGCTACACCTTC	CASSRDGNYGYTF
-	TRBJ2-1	TRBV10-2	-	TGCGCCAGCAGTGAAGGAGTACCCTACAATGAGCAGTTCTTC	CASSEGVPYNEQFF
-	TRBJ1-5	TRBV21-1	-	TGTGCCAGCAGCCAAAGGAGGGACAGGGTATTGGGTTATAGCAATCAGCCCCAGCATTTT	CASSQRRDRVLGYSNQPQHF
-	TRBJ1-5	TRBV6-1	-	TGTGCCAGCAGTGTCACGGGGGCTAGCAATCAGCCCCAGCATTTT	CASSVTGASNQPQHF
-	TRBJ1-2	TRBV5-1	-	TGCGCCAGCAGCTTCCCCTGGGGTGGGGACTATGGCTACACCTTC	CASSFPWGGDYGYTF
-	TRBJ2-1	TRBV5-4	-	TGTGCCAGCAGCAACGTACTAGAGGTCACAGGGTCGGGTGAGCAGTTCTTC	CASSNVLEVTGSGEQFF
-	TRBJ1-1	TRBV28	-	TGTGCCAGCAGTTTAGGGGCTGAAGCTTTCTTT	CASSLGAEAFF
once	TRBJ2-1	TRBV25-1	-	TGTGCCAGCAACTCAGCAGGGCCCCCGGTTCAGTTCTTC	CASNSAGPPVQFF
-	TRBJ2-5	TRBV6-1	TRBD1	TGTGCCAGCAGTGAAGTGCGGACAGGGGGACAAGAGACCCAGTACTTC	CASSEVRTGGQETQYF
-	TRBJ1-2	TRBV6-6	-	TGTGCCAGCAGTTACCCGGTAGGGGACTATGGCTACACCTTC	CASSYPVGDYGYTF
-	TRBJ2-3	TRBV6-1	TRBD2	TGTGCCAGCAGTGAAACCGGGAGGGTCGCAGATACGCAGTATTTT	CASSETGRVADTQYF
-	TRBJ2-7	TRBV11-3	TRBD1	TGTGCCAGCAGTTCCTACGAGACAGGGGTTAGCGAGCAGTACTTC	CASSSYETGVSEQYF
-	TRBJ2-7	TRBV4-1	TRBD2	TGCGCCAGCAGCCAACGGACGGGACTAGCGGGCATGTACGAGCAGTACTTC	CASSQRTGLAGMYEQYF
-	TRBJ1-2	TRBV11-2	-	TGTGCCAGCAGCTTAGACTCGAGCTATGGCTACACCTTC	CASSLDSSYGYTF
few	TRBJ1-3	TRBV6-5	-	TGTGCCAGCAGTCCAGGGCCATCTGGAAACACCATATATTTT	CASSPGPSGNTIYF
-	TRBJ2-3	TRBV7-3	TRBD1	TGTGCCAGCAGCTGGACAGGGGCAGATACGCAGTATTTT	CASSWTGADTQYF
-	TRBJ2-5	TRBV28	TRBD1	TGTGCCAGCAGTCCACCATTCGACAGGGGGCTGATACAAGAGACCCAGTACTTC	CASSPPFDRGLIQETQYF
-	TRBJ2-7	TRBV11-2	TRBD2	TGTGCCAGCAGCTTATGGACTAGCGGCTACGAGCAGTACTTC	CASSLWTSGYEQYF
-	TRBJ2-3	TRBV28	TRBD2	TGTGCCAGCAGTCGAATAGCGGGAGCTCCAGATACGCAGTATTTT	CASSRIAGAPDTQYF
few	TRBJ1-3	TRBV5-1	-	TGCGCCAGCAGCTCCCTTGGAGGAACCAGCTCTGGAAACACCATATATTTT	CASSSLGGTSSGNTIYF
-	TRBJ2-7	TRBV11-2	-	TGTGCCAGCAGCTCCCCCGGGACCGCCGCGAGGCAGTACTTC	CASSSPGTAARQYF
-	TRBJ1-5	TRBV6-5	TRBD1	TGTGCCAGCAGTTACTCCGGGACAGGGGTGAATCAGCCCCAGCATTTT	CASSYSGTGVNQPQHF
-	TRBJ1-2	TRBV6-6	TRBD1	TGTGCCAGCAGGGGGACAGGGGGGGACTATGGCTACACCTTC	CASRGTGGDYGYTF
-	TRBJ2-7	TRBV30	-	TGTGCCTGGAAGGCCTCCTACGAGCAGTACTTC	CAWKASYEQYF
-	TRBJ2-7	TRBV27	TRBD2	TGTGCCAGCAGTTTAGCGGGAGGACGCTACGAGCAGTACTTC	CASSLAGGRYEQYF
-	TRBJ1-1	TRBV19	-	TGTGCCAGTAGTATATCGGGGGCGGGAAAAACTGAAGCTTTCTTT	CASSISGAGKTEAFF
-	TRBJ2-7	TRBV10-3	TRBD1	TGTGCCATCAGAACGGGACAGGGTTACGAGCAGTACTTC	CAIRTGQGYEQYF
once	TRBJ2-3	TRBV13	TRBD2	TGTGCCAGCAGCTTTCTGGATGGTCTAGCGGAAACGGTTTCTAGCACAGATACGCAGTATTTT	CASSFLDGLAETVSSTDTQYF
-	TRBJ1-2	TRBV18	TRBD1	TGTGCCAGCTCACGCGGGACAGGAAACTATGGCTACACCTTC	CASSRGTGNYGYTF
-	TRBJ2-4	TRBV27	-	TGTGCCAGCAGTCCTAATTATGTCGACATTCAGTACTTC	CASSPNYVDIQYF
-	TRBJ2-7	TRBV30	-	TGTGCCTGGGACGCAGAGTTCCACGAGCAGTACTTC	CAWDAEFHEQYF
-	TRBJ2-7	TRBV25-1	TRBD2	TGTGCCAGCAGGGGCCCGGCGGGAGACTGCTACGAGCAGTACTTC	CASRGPAGDCYEQYF
-	TRBJ2-1	TRBV29-1	-	TGCAGCGTTGTTACTTCAGGGACTGACTACCGGTCCTACAATGAGCAGTTCTTC	CSVVTSGTDYRSYNEQFF
-	TRBJ1-2	TRBV5-4	-	TGTGCCAGCAGCTTGGCCGGGAGCTATGGCTACACCTTC	CASSLAGSYGYTF
-	TRBJ2-5	TRBV7-8	TRBD1	TGTGCCAGCAGCCAACGACAGGGCGTCCTCACAAGAGAGACCCAGTACTTC	CASSQRQGVLTRETQYF
-	TRBJ2-7	TRBV19	TRBD1	TGTGCCAGTAGTATGGGGACCGGGACAGGGTCCCCATCTTCCACCTACGAGCAGTACTTC	CASSMGTGTGSPSSTYEQYF
-	TRBJ2-5	TRBV11-2	TRBD1	TGTGCCAGCACCAAGGCAGGGGGTGAGACCCAGTACTTC	CASTKAGGETQYF
-	TRBJ1-3	TRBV2	-	TGTGCCAGCAGTGAAGGACAGATTCCTGGAAACACCATATATTTT	CASSEGQIPGNTIYF
-	TRBJ2-5	TRBV28	-	TGTGCCAGCAGTCTACAGGGCCGGACGTCCCGGGAGACCCAGTACTTC	CASSLQGRTSRETQYF
-	TRBJ2-3	TRBV19	-	TGTGCCAGTAGTAAAGCGATGGGATGGGCCTACACAGATACGCAGTATTTT	CASSKAMGWAYTDTQYF
-	TRBJ1-3	TRBV28	-	TGTGCCAGCAGTGCCGGACAGTTCTCTGGAAACACCATATATTTT	CASSAGQFSGNTIYF